The clone carrying this TCR beta chain was detected a few times. Its antigen is undetermined. The read finishes 3 residues shy of the CDR3 end, and the germline J gene is used to complete it. The data belong to a study of T cell clonality in common variable immunodeficiency. Study-wide results and limits: Fewer TCRbeta clones were shared among CVID subjects than controls. Fewer deletions and N-nucleotide insertions were reportedly seen in common variable immunodeficiency TCR beta sequences.

CVID subjects had received replacement immunoglobulin for at least one year. The CDR3 consists of 15 residues. The germline CDR1 and CDR2 sequences are MNHEY and SVGEGT. Trimming took 6 bases from V and 0 from J, leaving 15 bases between them. Some clones are missing from TCRdb's copy, which holds only in-frame ones; the method was immunoSEQ multiplex PCR. The sample yields about 20,000 clones, without any singletons. Material for sequencing was peripheral blood mononuclear cells. V usage is TRBV6-2 or TRBV6-3 and J usage is TRBJ2-7, with D perhaps matching TRBD1 (7 bases). The receptor was derived from a human donor with common variable immunodeficiency. The CDR3 region is CASSLRGASSYEQYF. CDR3 bases read: TGTGCCAGCAGCCTCAGGGGGGCGAGCTCCTACGAG.